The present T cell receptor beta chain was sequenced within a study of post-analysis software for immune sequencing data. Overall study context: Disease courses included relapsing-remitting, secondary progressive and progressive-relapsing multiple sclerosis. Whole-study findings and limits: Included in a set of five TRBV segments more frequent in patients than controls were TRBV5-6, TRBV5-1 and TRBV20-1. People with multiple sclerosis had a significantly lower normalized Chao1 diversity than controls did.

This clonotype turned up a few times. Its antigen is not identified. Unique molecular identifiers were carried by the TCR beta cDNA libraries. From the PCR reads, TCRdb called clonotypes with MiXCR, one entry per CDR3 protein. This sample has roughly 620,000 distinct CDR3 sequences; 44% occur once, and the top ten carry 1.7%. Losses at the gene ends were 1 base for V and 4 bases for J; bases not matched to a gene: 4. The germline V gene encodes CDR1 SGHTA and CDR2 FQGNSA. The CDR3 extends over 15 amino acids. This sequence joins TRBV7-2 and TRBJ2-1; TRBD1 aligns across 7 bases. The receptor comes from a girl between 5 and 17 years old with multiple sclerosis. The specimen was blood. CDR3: CASSLGGQRYNEQFF. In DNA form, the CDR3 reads TGTGCCAGCAGCTTAGGGGGACAGCGATACAATGAGCAGTTCTTC.